This T cell receptor beta chain was sequenced in a study of response to subunit inactivated influenza vaccine. Study results and limitations: It was suggested by the authors that few new T cells are recruited by each seasonal influenza vaccination.

This clonotype has more than one count but fewer than ten. What it binds is unknown. The CDR3 runs to 15 residues. With 0 bases removed from V and 5 bases from J, the gap between germline ends came to 14 bases. Germline V gene lookup returns CDR1 MGHRA and CDR2 YSYEKL. One entry per CDR3 protein results from TCRdb running MiXCR on the RT-PCR reads. The repertoire includes approximately 700,000 distinct CDR3 sequences, approximately 14% of them detected once, and 5.5% to 7% sits in the top ten. This sequence originates from a man aged 50 to 60 who received an inactivated influenza vaccine. The chain joins TRBV4-1 to TRBJ2-7, with a weak D call TRBD1 (6 bases). The sequencing used PBMCs from blood, collected less than 15 days before vaccination. The CDR3 is CASSQDGRGWNEQYF. The DNA of the CDR3 is TGCGCCAGCAGCCAAGATGGCAGGGGCTGGAACGAGCAGTACTTC.